A single sample is the source of the 5 T cell receptor beta chains below, sequenced in a study of identical twins' blood T cells. MiXCR, run by TCRdb on the 5' RACE reads, gives a single entry per CDR3 protein. The sample lists 350,000 to 400,000 distinct CDR3 sequences; roughly 31% were seen once. Sequenced material: PBMCs. These receptors all stem from a woman between 18 and 50 years old in good health.

The CDR3 bases are TGTGCCAGCAGTCCGACAGAGGCCTACGAGCAGTACTTC. Translating it yields CASSPTEAYEQYF. The rearrangement links TRBV12-3 or TRBV12-4 to TRBJ2-7; D is perhaps TRBD1 (5 bases). This CDR3 comprises 13 residues. V lost 5 bases and J 2 bases, leaving 10 bases between the germline ends.

This clonotype was seen repeatedly, ten times or more. V is TRBV18 and J is TRBJ2-2, with D perhaps matching TRBD1 (5 bases). Germline assignment: CDR1 KGHSH and CDR2 LQKENI. The CDR3 extends over 15 amino acids. Trimming left V 3 bases short and J 2 bases short, with 10 bases between. The CDR3 spells CASSPGQGNTGELFF. The CDR3 DNA reads as TGTGCCAGCTCACCGGGCCAGGGAAACACCGGGGAGCTGTTTTTT.

This clonotype was seen a few times. V is TRBV29-1 and J is TRBJ1-4; D unresolved. Germline lookup yields CDR1 SQVTM and CDR2 ANQGSEA. The CDR3 contains 13 residues. The germline V and J ends were trimmed by 7 bases and 0 bases, with 9 bases remaining between them. The CDR3 here is CSAFTATNEKLFF. The CDR3 nucleotides are TGCAGCGCTTTCACCGCAACTAATGAAAAACTGTTTTTT.

This clonotype was recorded a few times. V is TRBV7-2 and J is TRBJ2-7; D ambiguous. CDR3 length: 12 residues. V gave up 1 base and J gave up 5 bases, with 6 bases separating them. From germline, CDR1 is SGHTA and CDR2 FQGNSA. CDR3 sequence: CASSLDSHEQYF. The CDR3 nucleotides read TGTGCCAGCAGCTTAGACTCTCACGAGCAGTACTTC.

As to this clonotype: The junction departs from germline at one end; a sequencing error may be responsible. V and J are TRBV28 and TRBJ1-6; 9 bases fit TRBD1. Germline CDR1 is MDHEN and CDR2 is SYDVKM. The CDR3 runs 14 residues. CDR3 DNA: TGTGTCAGCAGCGGACAGGGGAAAGGGCTAAGGTTCCACTTT. Amino acids: CVSSGQGKGLRFHF.